This T cell receptor beta chain was recorded in a study of graft-versus-host responses after intestinal transplantation (dated by TCRdb to the early 2020s). Regarding the study in general: Multivisceral, liver-intestinal, or isolated intestinal transplants were received by the recipients. Every recipient was given anti-thymocyte globulin induction, then maintenance tacrolimus and steroids for around three years. Bulk TCR-beta CDR3 sequencing was used to track graft-versus-host and host-versus-graft alloreactive T cell clones in the graft, circulation and bone marrow after intestinal transplantation. To identify alloreactive clones, pre-transplant mixed lymphocyte reaction products were sequenced and compared with unstimulated pre-transplant donor and recipient T cells. Of the approximately 25 intestinal transplant recipients enrolled in the cohort, one of whom was a retransplant, 3 patients without pretransplant specimens were excluded. Donor T cell macrochimerism was defined as a peak of at least 4% donor T cells among recipient peripheral blood mononuclear cells. Instead of going to the commercial service, samples from a few later patients were sequenced in-house on an Illumina MiSeq and processed with MiXCR.

The library came from the immunoSEQ multiplex PCR assay. For most patients, high-throughput TCR-beta CDR3 sequencing of genomic DNA was performed by Adaptive Biotechnologies. The authors' analysis ran thus. Adaptive's ImmunoSEQ software was the source of the TCR sequencing data for over 15 patients, while a few other patients were processed with MiXCR and VDJtools. CDR3 nucleotide sequences shared by donor and recipient were removed because the origin of these sequences could not be assigned. To count as alloreactive, a clone needed at least 2-fold expansion over unstimulated cells and a minimum CFSE-low frequency of 0.002% (template counts) or 0.001% (read counts). Mappable clones were those detected in sequenced pre-transplant spleen, lymph node, or MLR CFSE-low populations of the donor or recipient. Cumulative frequency of alloreactive clones was calculated as a percentage of all sequences weighted by copy number. TCRdb took over this immuneACCESS table, retaining in-frame rearrangements with V and J assigned. Such tables are incomplete; in checked studies, under half of the missing clones stem from an unresolved V gene, and the remainder is unexplained. V, J and clone size are taken as reported in that table, and D and trimming were inferred from the DNA itself. This sample gives 77,000 or so clones in total; roughly 90% of them show up just once. The ten most abundant clones make up roughly 0.66% of the sample.

Ends trimmed: V by 1 base, J by 1 base; bases unmatched to a gene: 7. According to the germline V gene, CDR1 reads MGHRA and CDR2 reads YSYEKL. From its cysteine to its phenylalanine, the CDR3 spans 17 amino acids. Only the CDR3 part of the read is kept: 51 bases, read in frame from the first base. Study-wide conclusions, independent of this receptor: GvH clones were detected in recipient bone marrow, and some of these GvH clones were observed earlier in ileal mucosa or blood, consistent with an intestinal mucosal origin. The conclusions were limited by the relatively low number and heterogeneity of the intestinal transplant patients. In the allografts of patients with donor T cell macrochimerism, GvH to HvG T cell clonal ratios were high. Early after transplant, peak levels of circulating GvH clones were associated with declines in HvG clones.

Blood samples were collected up to 4 times in the first month after transplant and then at least monthly when available. Concerning this clone: Its binding antigen is unknown. Base-call qualities are not available, and no considerably larger clone is one nucleotide away.

The sequence was collected from a human patient who received an intestinal transplant, so some T cells may come from the graft donor. The sequence links TRBV4-1 to TRBJ1-5, and TRBD1 matches 7 of the central bases. The sample consisted of PBMCs, taken 98 days after intestinal transplantation. The CDR3 loop reads CASSQVGTAGSNQPQHF. The DNA sequence reads TGCGCCAGCAGCCAAGTCGGGACAGCGGGAAGCAATCAGCCCCAGCATTTT.